This TCR beta chain was found in a study of vaccination and CD4 T cells after COVID-19. The wider study: Investigators took post-vaccine samples a median 72 days after dose two, within a range of 14 to 241.

The Oncomine TCR Beta short-read assay generated sequence data from the DNA of cultured CD4+ T cells. TCRdb independently ran MiXCR on the PCR reads; one entry per CDR3 protein. The top ten hold roughly two fifths of the sample, which has some 6,600 distinct CDR3 sequences, about two fifths seen once. The germline CDR1 and CDR2 sequences are SGDLS and YYNGEE. The CDR3 totals 15 residues. The V and J ends lost 0 bases and 3 bases respectively, with 13 bases between them. The treatment: approximately 9-day PBMC culture with coronavirus spike peptide pools or control peptides (ViraFEST assay). It was before the COVID-19 pandemic (2011-2018) that the unexposed donor's CD4+ T cells were collected. Alongside around 10 IU/ml IL-2 and approximately 9.8 ug/ml peptide pools, PBMCs were cultured at some 2 million per well. Fresh IL-2 medium replaced half the culture medium on days 3 and 7. Details on this clonotype: Its antigen is still unknown.

The specimen was CD4+ T cells from blood, cultured in vitro. This rearrangement joins TRBV9 to TRBJ2-7; D unresolved. This TCR was recovered from a human donor in good health. The CDR3 loop reads CASSVAQSRLYEQYF. For the CDR3, the DNA is TGTGCCAGCAGCGTAGCGCAAAGCCGCCTCTACGAGCAGTACTTC.